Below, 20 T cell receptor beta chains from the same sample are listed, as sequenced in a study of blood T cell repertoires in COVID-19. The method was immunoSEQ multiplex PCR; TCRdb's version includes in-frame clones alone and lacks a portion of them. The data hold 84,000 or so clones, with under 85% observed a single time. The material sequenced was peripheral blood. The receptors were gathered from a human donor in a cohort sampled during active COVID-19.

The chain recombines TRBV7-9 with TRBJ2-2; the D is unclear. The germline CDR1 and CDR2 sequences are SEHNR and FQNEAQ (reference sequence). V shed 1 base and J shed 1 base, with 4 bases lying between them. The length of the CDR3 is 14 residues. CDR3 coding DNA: TGTGCCAGCAGCTTAGATCTGAACACCGGGGAGCTGTTTTTT. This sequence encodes CASSLDLNTGELFF.

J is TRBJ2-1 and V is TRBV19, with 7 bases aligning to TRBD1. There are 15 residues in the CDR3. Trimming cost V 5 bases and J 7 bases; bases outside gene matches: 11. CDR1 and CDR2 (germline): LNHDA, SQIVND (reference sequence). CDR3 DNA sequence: TGTGCCAGTAGTGAAGACAGGGTGTTCGGGAATGAGCAGTTCTTC. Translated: CASSEDRVFGNEQFF.

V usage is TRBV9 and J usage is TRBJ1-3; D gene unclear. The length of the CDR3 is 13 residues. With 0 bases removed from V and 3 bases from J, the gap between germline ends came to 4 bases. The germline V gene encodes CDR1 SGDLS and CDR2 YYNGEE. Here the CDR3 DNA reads TGTGCCAGCAGCGTAGATCTTGGAAACACCATATATTTT. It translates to CASSVDLGNTIYF.

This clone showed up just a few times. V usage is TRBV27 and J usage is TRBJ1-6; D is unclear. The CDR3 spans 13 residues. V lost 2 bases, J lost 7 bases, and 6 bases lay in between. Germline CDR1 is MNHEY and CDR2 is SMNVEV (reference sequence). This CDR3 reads CASSLRHNSPLHF. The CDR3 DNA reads TGTGCCAGCAGTTTAAGACACAATTCACCCCTCCACTTT.

The CDR3 DNA sequence: TGTGCCACCAGCGGGGACAGCGGCTACGAGCAGTACTTC. Translating it yields CATSGDSGYEQYF. The chain carries TRBV2 and TRBJ2-7, with D perhaps being TRBD1 or TRBD2 (7 bases each). Germline loops: CDR1 SNHLY, CDR2 FYNNEI. CDR3 length: 13 amino acids. The V end lost 10 bases, the J end lost 3 bases, and 16 bases lay between the germline ends.

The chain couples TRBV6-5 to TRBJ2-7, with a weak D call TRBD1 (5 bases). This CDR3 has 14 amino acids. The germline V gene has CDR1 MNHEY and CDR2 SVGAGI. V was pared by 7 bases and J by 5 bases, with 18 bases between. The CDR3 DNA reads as TGTGCCAGCATTCCTGGGGCAAGGGTAGACGAGCAGTACTTC. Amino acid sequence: CASIPGARVDEQYF.

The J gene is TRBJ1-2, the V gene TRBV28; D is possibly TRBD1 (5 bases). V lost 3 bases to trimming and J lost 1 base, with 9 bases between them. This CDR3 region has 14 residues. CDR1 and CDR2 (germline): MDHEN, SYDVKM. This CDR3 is CASSLVTVNYGYTF. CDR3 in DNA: TGTGCCAGCAGTTTGGTGACAGTTAACTATGGCTACACCTTC.

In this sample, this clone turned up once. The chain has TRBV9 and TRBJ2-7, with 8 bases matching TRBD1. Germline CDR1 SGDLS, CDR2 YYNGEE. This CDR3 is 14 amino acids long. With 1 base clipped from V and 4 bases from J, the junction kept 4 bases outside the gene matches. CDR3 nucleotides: TGTGCCAGCAGCGTACGGGACAGGATGTACGAGCAGTACTTC. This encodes CASSVRDRMYEQYF.

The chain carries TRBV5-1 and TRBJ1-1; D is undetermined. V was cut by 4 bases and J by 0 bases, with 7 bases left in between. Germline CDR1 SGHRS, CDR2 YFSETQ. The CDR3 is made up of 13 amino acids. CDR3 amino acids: CASSGGVNTEAFF. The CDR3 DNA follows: TGCGCCAGCAGCGGCGGAGTGAACACTGAAGCTTTCTTT.

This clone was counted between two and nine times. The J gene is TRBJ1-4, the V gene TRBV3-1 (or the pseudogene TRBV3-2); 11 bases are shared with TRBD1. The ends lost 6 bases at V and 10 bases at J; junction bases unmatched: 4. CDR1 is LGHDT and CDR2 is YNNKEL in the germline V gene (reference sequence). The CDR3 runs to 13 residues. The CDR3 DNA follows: TGTGCCAGCAGAGGGACAGGGGGGGGAAAACTGTTTTTT. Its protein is CASRGTGGGKLFF.

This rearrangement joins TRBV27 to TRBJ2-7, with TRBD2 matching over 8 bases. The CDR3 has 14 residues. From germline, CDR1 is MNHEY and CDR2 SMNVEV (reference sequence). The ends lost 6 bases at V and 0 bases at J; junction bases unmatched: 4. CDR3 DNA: TGTGCCAGCAGGACGGGGGGGGCCTCCTACGAGCAGTACTTC. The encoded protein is CASRTGGASYEQYF.

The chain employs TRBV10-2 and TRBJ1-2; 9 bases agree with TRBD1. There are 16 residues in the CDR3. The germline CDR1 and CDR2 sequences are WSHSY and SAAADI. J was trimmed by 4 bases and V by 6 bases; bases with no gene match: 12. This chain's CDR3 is CASRPNTGGGTYGYTF. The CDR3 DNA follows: TGCGCCAGCAGACCAAATACAGGGGGCGGAACCTATGGCTACACCTTC.

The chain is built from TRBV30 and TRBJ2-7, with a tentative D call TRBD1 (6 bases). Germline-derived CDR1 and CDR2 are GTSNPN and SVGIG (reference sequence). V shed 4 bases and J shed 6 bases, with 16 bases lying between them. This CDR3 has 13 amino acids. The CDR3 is CAWNMRQEAEQYF. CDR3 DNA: TGTGCCTGGAACATGCGACAGGAGGCCGAGCAGTACTTC.

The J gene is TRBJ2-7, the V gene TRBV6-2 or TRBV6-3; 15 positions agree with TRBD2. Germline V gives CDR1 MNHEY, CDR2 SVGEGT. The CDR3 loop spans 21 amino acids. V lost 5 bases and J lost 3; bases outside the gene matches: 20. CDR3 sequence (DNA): TGTGCCAGCAGTCCCCCCGAATGGACTAGCGGGGGGGAATCCCTCCGCTACGAGCAGTACTTC. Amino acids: CASSPPEWTSGGESLRYEQYF.

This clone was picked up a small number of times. The CDR3 loop is CASSFVQVTDTQYF. As DNA, the CDR3 is TGTGCCAGCAGCTTCGTGCAGGTCACAGATACGCAGTATTTT. V is TRBV7-9 and J is TRBJ2-3; no clear D. Germline V CDR1 and CDR2: SEHNR, FQNEAQ (reference sequence). The CDR3 contains 14 residues. Trimming left V 3 bases short and J 2 bases short, with 9 bases between.

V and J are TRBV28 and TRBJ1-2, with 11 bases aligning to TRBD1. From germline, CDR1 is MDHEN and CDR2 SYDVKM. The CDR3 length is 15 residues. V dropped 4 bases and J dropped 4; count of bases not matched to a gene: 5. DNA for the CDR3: TGTGCCAGCAGTTCCCCGGGACAGGGGGGCTATGGCTACACCTTC. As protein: CASSSPGQGGYGYTF.

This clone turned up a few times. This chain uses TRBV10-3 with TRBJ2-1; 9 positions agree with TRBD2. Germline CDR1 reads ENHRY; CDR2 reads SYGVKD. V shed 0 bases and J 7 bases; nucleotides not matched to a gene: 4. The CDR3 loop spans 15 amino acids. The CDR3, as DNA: TGTGCCATCAGTGAGTCATGGACTAGCGAAAATGAGCAGTTCTTC. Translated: CAISESWTSENEQFF.

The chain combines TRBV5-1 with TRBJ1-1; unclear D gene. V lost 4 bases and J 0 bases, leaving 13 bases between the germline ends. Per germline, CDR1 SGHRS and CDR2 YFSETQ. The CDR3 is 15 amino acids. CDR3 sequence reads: CASSPPAGLNTEAFF. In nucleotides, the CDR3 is TGCGCCAGCAGCCCCCCCGCGGGGTTGAACACTGAAGCTTTCTTT.

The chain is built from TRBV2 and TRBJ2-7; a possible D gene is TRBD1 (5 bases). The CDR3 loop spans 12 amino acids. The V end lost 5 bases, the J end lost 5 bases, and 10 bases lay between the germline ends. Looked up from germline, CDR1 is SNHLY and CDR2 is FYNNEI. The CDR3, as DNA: TGTGCCAGCAGTTTTAGCAGGGACGAGCAGTACTTC. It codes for CASSFSRDEQYF.

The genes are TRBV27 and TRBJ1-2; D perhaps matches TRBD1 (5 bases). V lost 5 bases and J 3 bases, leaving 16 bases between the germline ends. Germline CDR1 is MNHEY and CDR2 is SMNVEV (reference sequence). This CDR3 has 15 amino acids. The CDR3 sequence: CASSPSSAGHYGYTF. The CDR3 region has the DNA TGTGCCAGCAGTCCCAGCTCGGCAGGGCACTATGGCTACACCTTC.